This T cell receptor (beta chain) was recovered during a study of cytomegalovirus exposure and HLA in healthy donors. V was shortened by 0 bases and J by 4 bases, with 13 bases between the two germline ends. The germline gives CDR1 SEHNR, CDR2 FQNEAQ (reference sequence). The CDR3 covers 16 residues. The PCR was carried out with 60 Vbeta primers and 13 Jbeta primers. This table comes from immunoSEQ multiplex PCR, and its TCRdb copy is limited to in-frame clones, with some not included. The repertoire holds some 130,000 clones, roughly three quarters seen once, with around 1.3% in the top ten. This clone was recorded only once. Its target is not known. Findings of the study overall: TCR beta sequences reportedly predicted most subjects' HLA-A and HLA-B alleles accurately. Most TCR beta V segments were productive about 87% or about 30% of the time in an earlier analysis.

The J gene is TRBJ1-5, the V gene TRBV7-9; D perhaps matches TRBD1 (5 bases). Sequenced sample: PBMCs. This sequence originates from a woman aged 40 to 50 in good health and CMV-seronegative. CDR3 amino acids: CASSLALPGGNQPQHF. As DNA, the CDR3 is TGTGCCAGCAGCTTAGCTTTGCCGGGGGGAAATCAGCCCCAGCATTTT.